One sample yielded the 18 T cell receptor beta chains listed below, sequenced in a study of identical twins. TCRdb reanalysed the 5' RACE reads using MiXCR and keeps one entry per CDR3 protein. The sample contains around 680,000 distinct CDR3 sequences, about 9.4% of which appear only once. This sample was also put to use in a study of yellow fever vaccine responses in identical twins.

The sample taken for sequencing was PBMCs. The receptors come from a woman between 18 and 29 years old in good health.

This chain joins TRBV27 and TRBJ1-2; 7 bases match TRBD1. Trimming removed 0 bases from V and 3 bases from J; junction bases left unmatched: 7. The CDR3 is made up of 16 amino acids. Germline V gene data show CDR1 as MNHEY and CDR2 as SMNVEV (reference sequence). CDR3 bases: TGTGCCAGCAGTTTATCGTCGACAGGGTGGGACTATGGCTACACCTTC. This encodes CASSLSSTGWDYGYTF.

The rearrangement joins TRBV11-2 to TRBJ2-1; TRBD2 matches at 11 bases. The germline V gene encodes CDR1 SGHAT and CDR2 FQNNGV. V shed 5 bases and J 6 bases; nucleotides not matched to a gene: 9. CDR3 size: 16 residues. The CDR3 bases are TGTGCCAGCAGCGCCAAAACTAGCGGGAGATTCAATGAGCAGTTCTTC. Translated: CASSAKTSGRFNEQFF.

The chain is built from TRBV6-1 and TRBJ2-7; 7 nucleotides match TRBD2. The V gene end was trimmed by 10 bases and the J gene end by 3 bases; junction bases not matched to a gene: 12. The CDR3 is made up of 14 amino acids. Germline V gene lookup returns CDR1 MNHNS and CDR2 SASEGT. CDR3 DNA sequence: TGTGCCACATCATCGGCGGGAGTTGGCTACGAGCAGTACTTC. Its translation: CATSSAGVGYEQYF.

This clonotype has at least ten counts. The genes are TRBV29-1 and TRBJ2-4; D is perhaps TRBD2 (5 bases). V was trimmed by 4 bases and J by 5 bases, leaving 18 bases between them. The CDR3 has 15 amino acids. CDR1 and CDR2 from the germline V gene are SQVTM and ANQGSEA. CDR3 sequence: CSVVFSEGAQNIQYF. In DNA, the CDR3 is TGCAGCGTTGTCTTTTCTGAGGGTGCACAAAACATTCAGTACTTC.

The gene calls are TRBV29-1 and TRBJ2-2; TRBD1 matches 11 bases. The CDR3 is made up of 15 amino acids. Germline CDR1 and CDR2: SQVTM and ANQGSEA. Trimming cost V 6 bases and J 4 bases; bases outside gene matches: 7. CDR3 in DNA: TGCAGCGTACGGGGGACAGGGGGTCGCACCGGGGAGCTGTTTTTT. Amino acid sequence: CSVRGTGGRTGELFF.

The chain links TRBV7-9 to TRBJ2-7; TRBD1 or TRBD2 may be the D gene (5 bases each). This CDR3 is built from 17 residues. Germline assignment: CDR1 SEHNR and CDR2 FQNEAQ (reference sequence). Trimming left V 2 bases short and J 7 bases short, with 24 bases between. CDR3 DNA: TGTGCCAGCAGCTTAATAAAGGGGACGGCCAGTCCCTTGGAGCAGTACTTC. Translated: CASSLIKGTASPLEQYF.

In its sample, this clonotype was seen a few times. This CDR3 reads CASSEAGTGAGELFF. The CDR3, as DNA: TGTGCCAGCAGTGAAGCGGGGACAGGGGCCGGGGAGCTGTTTTTT. The J gene is TRBJ2-2, the V gene TRBV6-1; 10 nucleotides match TRBD1. Germline lookup yields CDR1 MNHNS and CDR2 SASEGT. The CDR3 is made up of 15 amino acids. V dropped 0 bases and J dropped 6; count of bases not matched to a gene: 1.

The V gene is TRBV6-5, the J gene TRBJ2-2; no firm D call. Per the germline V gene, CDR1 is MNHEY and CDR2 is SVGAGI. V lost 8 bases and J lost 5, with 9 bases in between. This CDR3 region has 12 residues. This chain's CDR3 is CASGIRTGELFF. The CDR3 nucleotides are TGTGCCAGCGGAATTCGAACCGGGGAGCTGTTTTTT.

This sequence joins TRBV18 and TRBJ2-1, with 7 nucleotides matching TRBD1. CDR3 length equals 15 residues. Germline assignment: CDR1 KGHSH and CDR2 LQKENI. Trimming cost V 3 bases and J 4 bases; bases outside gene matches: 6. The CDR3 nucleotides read TGTGCCAGCTCACCCGCGACAGGGACATACAATGAGCAGTTCTTC. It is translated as CASSPATGTYNEQFF.

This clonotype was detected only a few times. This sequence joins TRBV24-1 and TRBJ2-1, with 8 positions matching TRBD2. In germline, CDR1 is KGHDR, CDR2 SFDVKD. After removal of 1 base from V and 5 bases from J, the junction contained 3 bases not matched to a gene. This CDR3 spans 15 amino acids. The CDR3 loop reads CATSDFTSGDNEQFF. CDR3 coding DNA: TGTGCCACCAGTGATTTCACTAGCGGAGACAATGAGCAGTTCTTC.

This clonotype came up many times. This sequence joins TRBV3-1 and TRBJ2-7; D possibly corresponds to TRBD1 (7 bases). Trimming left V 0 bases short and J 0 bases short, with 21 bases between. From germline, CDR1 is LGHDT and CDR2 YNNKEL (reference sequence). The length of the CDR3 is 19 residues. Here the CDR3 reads CASSQETPYRGLSSYEQYF. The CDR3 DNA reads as TGTGCCAGCAGCCAAGAAACTCCCTACAGGGGACTTAGCTCCTACGAGCAGTACTTC.

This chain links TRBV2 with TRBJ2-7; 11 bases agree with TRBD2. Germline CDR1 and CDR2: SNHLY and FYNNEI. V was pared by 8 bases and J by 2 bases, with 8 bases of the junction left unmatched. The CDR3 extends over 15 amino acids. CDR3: CASLEGLAATYEQYF. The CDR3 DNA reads TGTGCCAGCCTTGAGGGACTAGCGGCAACCTACGAGCAGTACTTC.

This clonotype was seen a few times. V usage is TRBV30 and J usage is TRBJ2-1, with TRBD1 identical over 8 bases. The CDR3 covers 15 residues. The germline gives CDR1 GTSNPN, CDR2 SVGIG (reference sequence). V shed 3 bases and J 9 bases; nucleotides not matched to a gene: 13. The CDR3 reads CAWRHLGQDFSEQFF. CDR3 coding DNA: TGTGCCTGGAGACATTTGGGACAGGACTTTAGTGAGCAGTTCTTC.

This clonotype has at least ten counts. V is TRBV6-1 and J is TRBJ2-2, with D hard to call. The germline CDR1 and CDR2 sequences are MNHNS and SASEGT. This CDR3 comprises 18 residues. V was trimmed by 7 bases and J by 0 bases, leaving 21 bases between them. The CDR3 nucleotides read TGTGCCAGCAATACCATACTAAAACCCGACTCGAACACCGGGGAGCTGTTTTTT. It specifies CASNTILKPDSNTGELFF.

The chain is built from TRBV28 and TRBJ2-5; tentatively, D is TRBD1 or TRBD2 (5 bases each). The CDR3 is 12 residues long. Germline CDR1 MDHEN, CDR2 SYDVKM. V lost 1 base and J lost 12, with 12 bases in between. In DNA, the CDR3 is TGTGCCAGCAGTTTATCCAGGGACCAGAAGTACTTC. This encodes CASSLSRDQKYF.

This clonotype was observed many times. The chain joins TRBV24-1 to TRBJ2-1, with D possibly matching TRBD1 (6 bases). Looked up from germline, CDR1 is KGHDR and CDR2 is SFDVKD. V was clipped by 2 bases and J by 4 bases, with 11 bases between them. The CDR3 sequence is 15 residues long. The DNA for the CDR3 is TGTGCCACCAGTGATTCACAGGGACCATACAATGAGCAGTTCTTC. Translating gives CATSDSQGPYNEQFF.

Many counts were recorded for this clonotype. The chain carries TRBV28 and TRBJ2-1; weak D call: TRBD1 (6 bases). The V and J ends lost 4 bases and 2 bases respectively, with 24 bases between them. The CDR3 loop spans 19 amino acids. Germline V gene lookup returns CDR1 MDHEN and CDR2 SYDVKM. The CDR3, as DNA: TGTGCCAGCAGTTCAAACAGGGTCTGGGCTACACCACCCTACAATGAGCAGTTCTTC. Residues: CASSSNRVWATPPYNEQFF.

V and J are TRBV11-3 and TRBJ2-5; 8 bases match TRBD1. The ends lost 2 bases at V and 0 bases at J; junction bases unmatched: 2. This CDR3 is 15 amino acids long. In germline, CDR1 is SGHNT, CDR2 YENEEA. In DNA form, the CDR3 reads TGTGCCAGCAGCTTACGACAGGGGTACCAAGAGACCCAGTACTTC. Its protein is CASSLRQGYQETQYF.